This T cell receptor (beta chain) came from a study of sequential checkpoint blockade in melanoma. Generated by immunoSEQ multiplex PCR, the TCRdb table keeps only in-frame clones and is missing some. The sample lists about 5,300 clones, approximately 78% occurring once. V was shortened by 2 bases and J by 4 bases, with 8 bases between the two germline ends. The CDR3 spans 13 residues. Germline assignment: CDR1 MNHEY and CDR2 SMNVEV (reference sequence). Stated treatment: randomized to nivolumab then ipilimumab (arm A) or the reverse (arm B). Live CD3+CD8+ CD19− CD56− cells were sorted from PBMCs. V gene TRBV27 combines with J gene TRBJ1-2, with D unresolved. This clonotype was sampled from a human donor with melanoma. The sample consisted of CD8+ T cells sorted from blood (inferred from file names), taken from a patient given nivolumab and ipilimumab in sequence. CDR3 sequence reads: CASSLDVGYGYTF. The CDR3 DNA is TGTGCCAGCAGTTTAGATGTCGGCTATGGCTACACCTTC.